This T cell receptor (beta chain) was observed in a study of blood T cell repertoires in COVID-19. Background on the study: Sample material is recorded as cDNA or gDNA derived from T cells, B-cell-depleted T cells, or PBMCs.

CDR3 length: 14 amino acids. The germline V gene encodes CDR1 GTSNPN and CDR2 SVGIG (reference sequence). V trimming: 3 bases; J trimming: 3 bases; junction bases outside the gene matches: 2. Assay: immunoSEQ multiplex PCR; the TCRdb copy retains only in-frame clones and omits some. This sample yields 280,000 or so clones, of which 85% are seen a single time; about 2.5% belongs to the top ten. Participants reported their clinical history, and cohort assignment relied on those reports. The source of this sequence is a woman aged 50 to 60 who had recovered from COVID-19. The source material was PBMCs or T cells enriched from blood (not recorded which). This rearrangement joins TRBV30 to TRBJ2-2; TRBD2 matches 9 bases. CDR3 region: CAWRAGGHTGELFF. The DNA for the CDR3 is TGTGCCTGGAGAGCGGGAGGACACACCGGGGAGCTGTTTTTT.